This T cell receptor beta chain was captured in a study of cytomegalovirus exposure and HLA in healthy donors. PCR involved 60 Vbeta and 13 Jbeta primers. TCRdb's copy holds only in-frame clones and misses some; the assay was immunoSEQ multiplex PCR. The table shows roughly 220,000 clones, with roughly 68% occurring only once. The CDR3 extends over 14 amino acids. With V trimmed by 4 bases and J by 5 bases, 5 bases remained unmatched. Germline CDR1 reads MNHEY; CDR2 reads SVGAGI. The sequenced sample was PBMCs. This chain connects TRBV6-5 to TRBJ1-2; 9 nucleotides match TRBD1. This receptor was identified in a man between 35 and 55 years old in good health and CMV-seropositive. The CDR3 DNA follows: TGTGCCAGCAGTTCCGGGACAGGGTCATATGGCTACACCTTC. Translation gives CASSSGTGSYGYTF.